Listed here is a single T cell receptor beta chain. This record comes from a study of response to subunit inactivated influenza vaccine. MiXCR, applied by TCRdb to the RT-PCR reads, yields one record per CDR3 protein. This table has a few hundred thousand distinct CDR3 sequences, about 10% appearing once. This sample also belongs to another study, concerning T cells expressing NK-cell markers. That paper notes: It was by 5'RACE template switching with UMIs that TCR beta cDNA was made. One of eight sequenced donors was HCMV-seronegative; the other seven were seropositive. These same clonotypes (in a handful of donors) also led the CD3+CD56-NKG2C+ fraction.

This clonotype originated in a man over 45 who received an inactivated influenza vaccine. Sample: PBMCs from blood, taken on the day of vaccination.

The CDR3 DNA reads TGTGCCAGCAGCTTAAGTATGGCGGGAGGAACCTACAATGAGCAGTTCTTC. Its protein product is CASSLSMAGGTYNEQFF. This chain uses TRBV7-8 with TRBJ2-1; the match to TRBD2 covers 8 bases. Germline CDR1 is SGHVS and CDR2 is FQNEAQ. The CDR3 runs to 17 residues. V lost 2 bases to trimming and J lost 2 bases; unmatched junction nucleotides: 8.